These T cell receptor beta chains were read from a single sample in a study of T-cell reconstitution after alpha-beta-depleted transplantation in children. TCRdb reanalysed the PCR reads using MiXCR and keeps one entry per CDR3 protein. Among fewer than 750,000 distinct CDR3 sequences, 20% to 25% were seen once, and the ten largest hold less than 15%. The input for sequencing was PBMCs, mostly from graft donor cells, taken 360 days after TCRalphabeta/CD19-depleted stem cell transplant. These TCRs come from a boy less than two years old who had a stem cell transplant for acute myeloid leukemia, so the T cells may come from the graft donor. Each CDR3 is given with its conserved first and last residue. D genes are given only for firm matches. Only part of the rows carry a size: once, few, many, or a class if the clone is expanded.

TRBV29-1	.	.	TRBJ2-3	CSVMVAVVDTQYF	TGCAGCGTGATGGTGGCTGTGGTAGATACGCAGTATTTT
TRBV20-1	TRBD1	few	TRBJ1-2	CSASGTGGPYGYTF	TGCAGTGCTAGCGGGACAGGGGGGCCCTATGGCTACACCTTC
TRBV29-1	.	many	TRBJ2-3	CSVLGSFPGDTQYF	TGCAGCGTCCTCGGGTCCTTTCCCGGAGATACGCAGTATTTT
TRBV11-2	.	few	TRBJ1-5	CASSLAINQPQHF	TGTGCCAGCAGCTTAGCAATCAATCAGCCCCAGCATTTT
TRBV20-1	.	.	TRBJ1-5	CSARSGSGTNQPQHF	TGCAGTGCCCGGTCCGGTTCCGGGACCAATCAGCCCCAGCATTTT
TRBV12-3/TRBV12-4	TRBD1	.	TRBJ2-7	CASSPDSGTGAYEQYF	TGTGCCAGCAGTCCCGATTCCGGGACAGGAGCCTACGAGCAGTACTTC
TRBV18	TRBD1	many	TRBJ2-1	CASSGQGDEQFF	TGTGCCAGCTCGGGACAGGGAGATGAGCAGTTCTTC
TRBV20-1	.	few	TRBJ2-1	CSARVGPGAHRNEQFF	TGCAGTGCTAGAGTGGGGCCGGGGGCCCATAGGAATGAGCAGTTCTTC
TRBV5-6	.	.	TRBJ2-2	CASSLVSGELFF	TGTGCCAGCAGCTTGGTGAGCGGGGAGCTGTTTTTT
TRBV24-1	.	many	TRBJ2-3	CATRTDHTDTQYF	TGTGCCACCCGAACGGATCACACAGATACGCAGTATTTT
TRBV12-3/TRBV12-4	.	.	TRBJ2-1	CASRAPGRDNEQFF	TGTGCCAGCAGGGCTCCGGGACGGGACAATGAGCAGTTCTTC
TRBV6-2/TRBV6-3	.	.	TRBJ2-7	CASSSYRDSFPYEQYF	TGTGCCAGCAGTTCTTACCGGGACTCATTCCCCTACGAGCAGTACTTC
TRBV10-3	.	.	TRBJ2-1	CAISMGHPTYNEQFF	TGTGCCATCAGTATGGGACATCCCACTTACAATGAGCAGTTCTTC
TRBV11-2	.	.	TRBJ2-3	CASSLGGGEDTQYF	TGTGCCAGCAGCTTAGGAGGCGGAGAAGATACGCAGTATTTT
TRBV28	.	.	TRBJ2-5	CASHLTGGPEETQYF	TGTGCCAGCCATTTAACCGGGGGACCGGAAGAGACCCAGTACTTC
TRBV20-1	.	few	TRBJ2-3	CSAKEGTDTQYF	TGCAGTGCTAAGGAAGGCACAGATACGCAGTATTTT
TRBV20-1	.	few	TRBJ1-5	CSATGRLNQPQHF	TGCAGTGCCACTGGCAGGCTCAATCAGCCCCAGCATTTT
TRBV6-1	TRBD1	few	TRBJ1-2	CASSEARDSYYGYTF	TGTGCCAGCAGTGAAGCGCGGGACAGTTACTATGGCTACACCTTC
TRBV6-5	TRBD1	few	TRBJ2-6	CASSYYRGAGANVLTF	TGTGCCAGCAGTTATTACAGGGGTGCTGGGGCCAACGTCCTGACTTTC
TRBV15	.	few	TRBJ2-5	CATNDGGLYQETQYF	TGTGCCACCAACGACGGGGGGCTCTACCAAGAGACCCAGTACTTC
TRBV5-5	.	.	TRBJ1-3	CASSLAVGFGNTIYF	TGTGCCAGCAGCTTGGCGGTAGGGTTCGGAAACACCATATATTTT
TRBV19	.	many	TRBJ1-1	CASLDRGVDTEAFF	TGTGCCAGCCTGGACCGGGGAGTGGACACTGAAGCTTTCTTT
TRBV20-1	.	many	TRBJ1-2	CSARRGRNYGYTF	TGCAGTGCTAGACGGGGGCGAAACTATGGCTACACCTTC
TRBV5-6	.	.	TRBJ1-2	CASSPVDYYYGYTF	TGTGCCAGCAGTCCCGTCGACTATTACTATGGCTACACCTTC
TRBV4-3	.	.	TRBJ2-7	CASSQVNEGAKREQYF	TGCGCCAGCAGCCAAGTCAATGAGGGAGCCAAGCGCGAGCAGTACTTC
TRBV6-1	.	once	TRBJ1-4	CASSPPGANEKLFF	TGTGCCAGCAGTCCGCCGGGGGCGAATGAAAAACTGTTTTTT
TRBV12-3/TRBV12-4	TRBD1	.	TRBJ1-1	CASRDRGMNTEAFF	TGTGCCAGCAGGGACAGGGGGATGAACACTGAAGCTTTCTTT
TRBV20-1	.	.	TRBJ2-1	CSAGGLRSYNEQFF	TGCAGTGCTGGGGGACTCCGAAGTTACAATGAGCAGTTCTTC
TRBV5-1	.	many	TRBJ2-5	CASSLEGFETQYF	TGCGCCAGCAGCTTGGAGGGATTTGAGACCCAGTACTTC
TRBV20-1	TRBD1	few	TRBJ1-1	CSARGRGWLNTEAFF	TGCAGTGCTAGGGGCAGGGGGTGGCTGAACACTGAAGCTTTCTTT
TRBV14	.	many	TRBJ2-3	CASSQDLATDTQYF	TGTGCCAGCAGCCAAGACCTAGCCACAGATACGCAGTATTTT
TRBV29-1	TRBD1	many	TRBJ2-4	CSVAGTGALVDIQYF	TGCAGCGTTGCCGGGACAGGGGCGCTGGTAGACATTCAGTACTTC